This T cell receptor (beta chain) was recovered during a study of shared clonotypes between healthy human individuals. This CDR3 is built from 12 residues. V was cut by 5 bases and J by 2 bases, with 7 bases left in between. CDR1 and CDR2 from the germline V gene are LNHNV and YYDKDF (reference sequence). Each sample came from a Caucasian adult donor living in Nashville, Tennessee. Both subsets, CD45RA+ naive and CD45RA-negative memory, were split from the CD4+ cells. Data came from immunoSEQ multiplex PCR; TCRdb stores just in-frame clones and leaves some out. The sample lists approximately 2,300,000 clones; 85% to 95% were seen once. With regard to this clone: The same CDR3 arises from other DNA sequences in this sample as well.

The chain has TRBV15 and TRBJ2-7; D remains ambiguous. This TCR was recovered from a man aged 18 to 35 in good health. Some clones in this sample may be carry-over from other donors' samples. Source material: naive CD4+ T cells from PBMCs. Stated subset: CD45RA+ positively selected. The chain's CDR3 is CATSRTAYEQYF. The CDR3 nucleotides read TGTGCCACCAGCCGGACCGCCTACGAGCAGTACTTC.